The sequence of this T cell receptor beta chain was determined in a study of PD-1 blockade in mismatch repair-deficient tumors. Turning to the study itself: Patients had approximately 11 mismatch repair-deficient cancer types and were previously treated and progressing.

The germline V gene encodes CDR1 MNHNS and CDR2 SASEGT. V shed 4 bases, J shed 0 bases, and the junction held 8 bases outside the gene matches. CDR3 size: 17 residues. All patients were mismatch repair deficient, assessed by either PCR or immunohistochemistry. TCR sequencing covered a few patients who responded to pembrolizumab. Comments on this clone: Its antigen is still unknown.

Profiling relied on immunoSEQ multiplex PCR, and the TCRdb table lists in-frame clones only, not all of them. The table has about 110,000 clones, 70% to 80% seen once; the top ten hold approximately 4.7%. Study-wide results and caveats: Tumor-resident clones, often undetectable pretreatment in blood, expanded then contracted after pembrolizumab.

This sequence was found in an adult with mismatch repair-deficient cancer. Source: peripheral blood, taken approximately 14 months after starting pembrolizumab. V usage is TRBV6-1 and J usage is TRBJ1-4; 7 bases are shared with TRBD1. CDR3 sequence: CASSAYRGPTTNEKLFF. The CDR3 region has the DNA TGTGCCAGCAGTGCCTACAGGGGACCCACAACTAATGAAAAACTGTTTTTT.